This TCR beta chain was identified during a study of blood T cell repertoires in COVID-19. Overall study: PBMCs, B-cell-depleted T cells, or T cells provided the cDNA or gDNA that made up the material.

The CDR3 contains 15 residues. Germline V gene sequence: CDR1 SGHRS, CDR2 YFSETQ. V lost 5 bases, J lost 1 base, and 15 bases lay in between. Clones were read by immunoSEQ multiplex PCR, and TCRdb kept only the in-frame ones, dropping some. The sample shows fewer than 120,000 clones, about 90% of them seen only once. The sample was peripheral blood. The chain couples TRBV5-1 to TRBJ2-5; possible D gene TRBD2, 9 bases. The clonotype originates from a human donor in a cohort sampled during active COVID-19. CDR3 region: CASRTSGQGQETQYF. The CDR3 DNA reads TGCGCCAGCAGGACTAGCGGACAGGGCCAAGAGACCCAGTACTTC.